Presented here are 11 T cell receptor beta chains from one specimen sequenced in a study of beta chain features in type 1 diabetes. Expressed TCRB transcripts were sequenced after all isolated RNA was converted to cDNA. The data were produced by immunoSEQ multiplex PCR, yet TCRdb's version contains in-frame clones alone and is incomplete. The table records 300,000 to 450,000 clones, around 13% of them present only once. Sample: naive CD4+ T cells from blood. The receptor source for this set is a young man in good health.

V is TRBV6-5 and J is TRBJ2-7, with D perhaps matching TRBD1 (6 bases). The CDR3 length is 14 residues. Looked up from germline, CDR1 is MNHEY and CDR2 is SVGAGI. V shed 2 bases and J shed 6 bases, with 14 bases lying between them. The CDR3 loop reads CASSYRHRVLEQYF. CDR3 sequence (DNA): TGTGCCAGCAGTTACCGCCACAGGGTTCTCGAGCAGTACTTC.

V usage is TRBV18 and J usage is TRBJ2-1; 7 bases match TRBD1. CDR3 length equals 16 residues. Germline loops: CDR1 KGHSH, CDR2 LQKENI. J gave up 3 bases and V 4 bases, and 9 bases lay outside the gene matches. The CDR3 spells CASSQLTGQSYNEQFF. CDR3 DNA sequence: TGTGCCAGCTCACAGCTGACAGGGCAAAGCTACAATGAGCAGTTCTTC.

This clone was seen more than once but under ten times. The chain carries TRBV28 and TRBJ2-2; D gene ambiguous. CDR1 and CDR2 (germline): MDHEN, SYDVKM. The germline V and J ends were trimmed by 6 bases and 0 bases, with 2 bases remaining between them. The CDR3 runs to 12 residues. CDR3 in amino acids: CASSSNTGELFF. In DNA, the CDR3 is TGTGCCAGCAGCTCGAACACCGGGGAGCTGTTTTTT. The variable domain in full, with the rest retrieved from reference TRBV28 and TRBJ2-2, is DVKVTQSSRYLVKRTGEKVFLECVQDMDHENMFWYRQDPGLGLRLIYFSYDVKMKEKGDIPEGYSVSREKKERFSLILESASTNQTSMYLCASSSNTGELFFGEGSRLTVL.

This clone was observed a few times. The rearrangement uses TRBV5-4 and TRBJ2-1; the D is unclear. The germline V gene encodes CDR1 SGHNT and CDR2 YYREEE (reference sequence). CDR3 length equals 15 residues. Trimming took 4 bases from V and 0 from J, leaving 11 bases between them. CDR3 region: CASSPPTGSYNEQFF. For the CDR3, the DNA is TGTGCCAGCAGCCCACCGACTGGCTCCTACAATGAGCAGTTCTTC.

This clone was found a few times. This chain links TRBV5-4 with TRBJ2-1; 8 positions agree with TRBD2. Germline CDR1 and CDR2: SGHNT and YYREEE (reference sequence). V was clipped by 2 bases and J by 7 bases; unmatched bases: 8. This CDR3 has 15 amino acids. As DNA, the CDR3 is TGTGCCAGCAGCTTTGGGACTAGAGCTAGGAATGAGCAGTTCTTC. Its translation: CASSFGTRARNEQFF.

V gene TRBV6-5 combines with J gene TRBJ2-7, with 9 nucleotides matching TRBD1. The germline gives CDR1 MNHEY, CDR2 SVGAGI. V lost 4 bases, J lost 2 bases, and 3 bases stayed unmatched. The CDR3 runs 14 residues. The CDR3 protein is CASSLDRGPYEQYF. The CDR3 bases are TGTGCCAGCAGTTTGGACAGGGGTCCCTACGAGCAGTACTTC.

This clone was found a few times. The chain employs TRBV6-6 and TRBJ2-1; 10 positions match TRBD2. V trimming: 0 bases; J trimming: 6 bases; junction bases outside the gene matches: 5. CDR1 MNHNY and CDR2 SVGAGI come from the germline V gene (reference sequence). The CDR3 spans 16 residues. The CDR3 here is CASSYSISGRVNEQFF. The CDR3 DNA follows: TGTGCCAGCAGTTACTCGATCAGCGGGAGGGTCAATGAGCAGTTCTTC.

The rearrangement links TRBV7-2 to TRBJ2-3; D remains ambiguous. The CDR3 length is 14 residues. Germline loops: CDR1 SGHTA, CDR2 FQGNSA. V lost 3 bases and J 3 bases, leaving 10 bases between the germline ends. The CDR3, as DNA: TGTGCCAGCAGCTTCCAGGCGTCGACAGATACGCAGTATTTT. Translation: CASSFQASTDTQYF.

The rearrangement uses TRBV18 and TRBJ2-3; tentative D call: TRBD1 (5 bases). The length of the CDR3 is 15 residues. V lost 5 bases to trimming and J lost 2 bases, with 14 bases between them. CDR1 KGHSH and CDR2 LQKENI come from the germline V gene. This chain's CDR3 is CASSTRQQFTDTQYF. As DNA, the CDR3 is TGTGCCAGCTCAACAAGACAGCAATTCACAGATACGCAGTATTTT.

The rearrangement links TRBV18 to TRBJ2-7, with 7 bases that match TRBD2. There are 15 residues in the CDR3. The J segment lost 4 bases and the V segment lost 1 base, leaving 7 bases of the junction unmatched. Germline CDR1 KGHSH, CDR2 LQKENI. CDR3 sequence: CASSPRPGGGYEQYF. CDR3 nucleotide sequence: TGTGCCAGCTCACCACGGCCGGGAGGAGGGTACGAGCAGTACTTC. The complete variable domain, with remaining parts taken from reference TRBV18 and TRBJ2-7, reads NAGVMQNPRHLVRRRGQEARLRCSPMKGHSHVYWYRQLPEEGLKFMVYLQKENIIDESGMPKERFSAEFPKEGPSILRIQQVVRGDSAAYFCASSPRPGGGYEQYFGPGTRLTVT.

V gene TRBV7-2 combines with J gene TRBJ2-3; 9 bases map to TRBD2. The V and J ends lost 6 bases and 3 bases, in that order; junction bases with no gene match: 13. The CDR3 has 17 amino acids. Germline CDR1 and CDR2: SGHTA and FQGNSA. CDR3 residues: CASSFRSRGGRTDTQYF. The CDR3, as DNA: TGTGCCAGCAGTTTTAGGTCGCGGGGGGGCAGGACAGATACGCAGTATTTT.